The 21 T cell receptor beta chains below were found in one sample sequenced in a study of OX40 agonist ivuxolimab in advanced cancers. Libraries were made using the immunoSEQ multiplex PCR assay. TCRdb stores this immuneACCESS table with in-frame sequences only. Part of the clones is absent; in the studies checked, under half of the shortfall reflects unresolved V genes, and no reason is known for the rest. Present in this sample are 60,000 to 95,000 clones, 70% to 90% of which were seen just once. The ten top clones hold about a sixth of the sample. The material was CD4+ or CD8+ T cells sorted from blood, obtained in a trial of the OX40 agonist ivuxolimab. The source is an adult with an advanced solid tumor such as melanoma, head and neck, liver or kidney cancer.

The chain employs TRBV10-1 and TRBJ2-5; D may be TRBD2 (5 bases). The length of the CDR3 is 14 residues. V lost 0 bases to trimming and J lost 5 bases, with 10 bases between them. From germline, CDR1 is WNHNN and CDR2 SYGVQD (reference sequence). The CDR3 here is CASSESTGVETQYF. The CDR3 DNA sequence: TGCGCCAGCAGTGAGTCGACCGGGGTGGAGACCCAGTACTTC.

V gene TRBV28 combines with J gene TRBJ2-1; D not certain. Germline V gene data show CDR1 as MDHEN and CDR2 as SYDVKM. The CDR3 totals 16 residues. Between the trimmed V and J ends, which lost 3 bases and 3 bases, there was a span of 15 bases. CDR3: CASSLLMLVGYNEQFF. The CDR3 nucleotides read TGTGCCAGCAGTTTGTTAATGCTTGTCGGCTACAATGAGCAGTTCTTC. Drawing the rest from reference TRBV28 and TRBJ2-1, the complete variable domain is DVKVTQSSRYLVKRTGEKVFLECVQDMDHENMFWYRQDPGLGLRLIYFSYDVKMKEKGDIPEGYSVSREKKERFSLILESASTNQTSMYLCASSLLMLVGYNEQFFGPGTRLTVL.

CDR3 DNA sequence: TGTGCCAGCAGCTTAAACAGGGGTACTGAAGCTTTCTTT. It codes for CASSLNRGTEAFF. V and J are TRBV7-2 and TRBJ1-1; 7 bases match TRBD1. The V gene's germline CDR1 is SGHTA and CDR2 FQGNSA. The CDR3 length is 13 residues. The V and J ends lost 2 bases and 5 bases, in that order; junction bases with no gene match: 2.

This rearrangement joins TRBV28 to TRBJ2-3; the D gene is possibly TRBD1 (5 bases). The CDR3 runs 16 residues. Germline CDR1 MDHEN, CDR2 SYDVKM. V was clipped by 3 bases and J by 3 bases, with 16 bases between them. CDR3 loop: CASSLWKGVRTDTQYF. The CDR3 DNA reads as TGTGCCAGCAGTTTGTGGAAAGGGGTGAGGACAGATACGCAGTATTTT.

The CDR3 region is CASSLFSRGTNTGELFF. In DNA form, the CDR3 reads TGCGCCAGCAGCTTGTTTTCGCGGGGCACGAACACCGGGGAGCTGTTTTTT. The chain carries TRBV5-1 and TRBJ2-2, with D possibly matching TRBD2 (6 bases). In germline, CDR1 is SGHRS, CDR2 YFSETQ. Trimming removed 1 base at V and 0 bases at J, with 13 bases between. This CDR3 has 17 amino acids.

This clone has only one observation. The chain joins TRBV19 to TRBJ2-3; 9 nucleotides align to TRBD1. The V and J ends lost 4 bases and 6 bases, in that order; junction bases with no gene match: 8. Germline assignment: CDR1 LNHDA and CDR2 SQIVND (reference sequence). The CDR3 sequence is 15 residues long. Here the CDR3 reads CASSTTGTGSDTQYF. CDR3 nucleotides: TGTGCCAGTAGTACTACCGGGACAGGGAGTGATACGCAGTATTTT.

This sequence joins TRBV5-6 and TRBJ2-7, with a tentative D call TRBD1 (6 bases). The germline V gene encodes CDR1 SGHDT and CDR2 YYEEEE. This CDR3 region has 16 residues. The V end was cut by 1 base, the J end by 2 bases, with 16 bases between. The CDR3 nucleotides are TGTGCCAGCAGCTTGAGCTGGGTACAGGGCGCCTACGAGCAGTACTTC. This sequence encodes CASSLSWVQGAYEQYF. Together with reference TRBV5-6 and TRBJ2-7, the CDR3 gives the full variable domain: DAGVTQSPTHLIKTRGQQVTLRCSPKSGHDTVSWYQQALGQGPQFIFQYYEEEERQRGNFPDRFSGHQFPNYSSELNVNALLLGDSALYLCASSLSWVQGAYEQYFGPGTRLTVT.

This chain connects TRBV5-1 to TRBJ1-1; tentatively, D is TRBD1 (5 bases). Germline-derived CDR1 and CDR2 are SGHRS and YFSETQ. This CDR3 is built from 15 residues. The germline V and J ends were trimmed by 0 bases and 10 bases, with 19 bases remaining between them. The CDR3 nucleotides are TGCGCCAGCAGCTTGGGACAGAGAGAGGGGATTGGAGCTTTCTTT. Its translation is CASSLGQREGIGAFF.

The gene calls are TRBV6-5 and TRBJ2-3, with 8 bases lining up with TRBD2. This CDR3 spans 14 amino acids. Trimming at V came to 6 bases and at J to 2 bases, leaving 4 bases not matched to a gene. Germline V gives CDR1 MNHEY, CDR2 SVGAGI. The DNA for the CDR3 is TGTGCCAGCAGCCGGGGGGGAATCACAGATACGCAGTATTTT. This encodes CASSRGGITDTQYF.

J is TRBJ2-2 and V is TRBV11-3; 8 bases fit TRBD2. Germline trimming cut 5 bases from V and 5 bases from J; bases unmatched to any gene: 7. CDR1 is SGHNT and CDR2 is YENEEA in the germline V gene. The length of the CDR3 is 15 residues. In nucleotides, the CDR3 is TGTGCCAGCAGCCACAGCGGGAGAAGTACCGGGGAGCTGTTTTTT. This gives the protein CASSHSGRSTGELFF.

A note on this clone: The same CDR3 arises from other DNA sequences in this sample as well. V and J are TRBV18 and TRBJ2-7; D is unclear. V was trimmed by 2 bases and J by 6 bases, leaving 11 bases between them. Per germline, CDR1 KGHSH and CDR2 LQKENI. The CDR3 is 13 amino acids. The CDR3 is CASSPLVQGEQYF. DNA of the CDR3: TGTGCCAGCTCACCATTAGTCCAAGGCGAGCAGTACTTC.

The sample holds a few counts of this clone. The V call is TRBV6-6, the J call TRBJ2-7; 10 bases are shared with TRBD1. V lost 7 bases, J lost 4 bases, and 13 bases stayed unmatched. The CDR3 totals 16 residues. CDR1 is MNHNY, CDR2 SVGAGI, per germline (reference sequence). The CDR3 here is CASKPDSGTGAYEQYF. CDR3 nucleotides: TGTGCCAGCAAACCGGATTCCGGGACAGGGGCGTACGAGCAGTACTTC.

The rearrangement joins TRBV7-9 to TRBJ2-5; 10 bases line up with TRBD1. The DNA end is a closer match to TRBJ2-7, so the J assignment may be wrong. This CDR3 contains 14 residues. The germline CDR1 and CDR2 sequences are SEHNR and FQNEAQ (reference sequence). CDR3 bases: TGTGCCAGCAGCTTTCTGACAGGGGGCGGCGAGCAGTACTTC. Amino acids: CASSFLTGGGEQYF.

Of note for this clone: The sample holds other DNA sequences that translate to the same CDR3. The chain uses TRBV6-5 and TRBJ2-5; D remains ambiguous. Germline-derived CDR1 and CDR2 are MNHEY and SVGAGI. CDR3 size: 11 residues. V lost 2 bases and J lost 3, with 1 base in between. CDR3 amino acids: CASSYEETQYF. CDR3 coding DNA: TGTGCCAGCAGTTACGAAGAGACCCAGTACTTC.

This clone was found a few times. The genes are TRBV5-1 and TRBJ2-5, with TRBD2 as a possible D gene (6 bases). In germline, CDR1 is SGHRS, CDR2 YFSETQ. This CDR3 is 15 amino acids long. Trimming stripped 1 base from V and 5 bases from J, with 15 bases between. In DNA form, the CDR3 reads TGCGCCAGCAGCTTGTCAGCGGGTTCGTCGGAGACCCAGTACTTC. Protein product: CASSLSAGSSETQYF.

The chain combines TRBV5-4 with TRBJ1-3; D possibly corresponds to TRBD1 (5 bases). The V gene lost 2 bases and the J gene lost 1 base, with 10 bases spanning the gap. Germline V gives CDR1 SGHNT, CDR2 YYREEE (reference sequence). The CDR3 is made up of 15 amino acids. The CDR3 DNA reads TGTGCCAGCAGCTTTTCCGGGGGGTCTGGAAACACCATATATTTT. Its protein product is CASSFSGGSGNTIYF.

In this sample, this clone turned up a few times. The V call is TRBV29-1, the J call TRBJ1-1, with D perhaps matching TRBD1 (5 bases). V was shortened by 4 bases and J by 0 bases, with 15 bases between the two germline ends. CDR3 length equals 15 residues. Germline CDR1 SQVTM, CDR2 ANQGSEA. The CDR3, as DNA: TGCAGCGTTGTACCAATAGGGGAGATGAACACTGAAGCTTTCTTT. The encoded protein is CSVVPIGEMNTEAFF.

The chain has TRBV28 and TRBJ1-4; 9 nucleotides align to TRBD1. Losses at the gene ends were 5 bases for V and 6 bases for J; bases not matched to a gene: 7. This CDR3 has 15 residues. The V gene's germline CDR1 is MDHEN and CDR2 SYDVKM. The CDR3: CASSTTGGWDEKLFF. DNA of the CDR3: TGTGCCAGCAGTACCACAGGGGGCTGGGATGAAAAACTGTTTTTT.

The chain links TRBV19 to TRBJ1-2; 7 bases match TRBD1. The junction had 4 bases not matched to a gene; V was cut back by 7 bases and J by 2 bases. The CDR3 has 13 residues. CDR1 is LNHDA and CDR2 is SQIVND in the germline V gene (reference sequence). As DNA, the CDR3 is TGTGCCAGTACACCGACAGGGAACTATGGCTACACCTTC. As protein: CASTPTGNYGYTF. Complete variable domain (other parts from reference TRBV19 and TRBJ1-2): DGGITQSPKYLFRKEGQNVTLSCEQNLNHDAMYWYRQDPGQGLRLIYYSQIVNDFQKGDIAEGYSVSREKKESFPLTVTSAQKNPTAFYLCASTPTGNYGYTFGSGTRLTVV.

The chain links TRBV28 to TRBJ2-2; 13 bases map to TRBD2. Germline trimming cut 6 bases from V and 1 base from J; bases unmatched to any gene: 5. CDR3 size: 17 residues. Germline V gene lookup returns CDR1 MDHEN and CDR2 SYDVKM. The CDR3 sequence: CASSRTSGRVNTGELFF. The CDR3 coding sequence is TGTGCCAGCAGCCGGACTAGCGGGAGAGTGAACACCGGGGAGCTGTTTTTT.

This sequence joins TRBV29-1 and TRBJ2-7, with D possibly being TRBD1 or TRBD2 (5 bases each). CDR3 length equals 12 residues. V shed 6 bases and J shed 5 bases, with 14 bases lying between them. The germline V gene encodes CDR1 SQVTM and CDR2 ANQGSEA. CDR3 loop: CSVRGRENEQYF. CDR3 nucleotides: TGCAGCGTGAGGGGCAGAGAGAACGAGCAGTACTTC.